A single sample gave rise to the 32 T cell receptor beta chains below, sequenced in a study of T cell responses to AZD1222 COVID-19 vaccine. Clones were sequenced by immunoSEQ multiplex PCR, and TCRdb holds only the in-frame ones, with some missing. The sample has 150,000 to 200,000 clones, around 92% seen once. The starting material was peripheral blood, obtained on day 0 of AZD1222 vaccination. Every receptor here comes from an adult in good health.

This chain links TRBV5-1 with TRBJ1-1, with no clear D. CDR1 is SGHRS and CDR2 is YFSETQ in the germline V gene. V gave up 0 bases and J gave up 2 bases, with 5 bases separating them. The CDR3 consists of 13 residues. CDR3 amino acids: CASSLEDNTEAFF. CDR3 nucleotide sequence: TGCGCCAGCAGCTTGGAGGACAACACTGAAGCTTTCTTT.

CDR3 sequence reads: CASSPSSGANVLTF. DNA of the CDR3: TGTGCCAGCTCACCTAGCTCTGGGGCCAACGTCCTGACTTTC. V gene TRBV18 combines with J gene TRBJ2-6; D call uncertain. Germline CDR1 reads KGHSH; CDR2 reads LQKENI. The CDR3 covers 14 residues. Trimming cost V 3 bases and J 0 bases, with 3 bases left between them.

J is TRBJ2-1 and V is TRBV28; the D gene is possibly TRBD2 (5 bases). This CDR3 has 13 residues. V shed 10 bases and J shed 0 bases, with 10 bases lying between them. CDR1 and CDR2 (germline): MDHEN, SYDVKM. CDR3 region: CAIQTNSYNEQFF. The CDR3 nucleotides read TGTGCCATCCAGACTAACTCCTACAATGAGCAGTTCTTC. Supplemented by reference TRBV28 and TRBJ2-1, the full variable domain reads DVKVTQSSRYLVKRTGEKVFLECVQDMDHENMFWYRQDPGLGLRLIYFSYDVKMKEKGDIPEGYSVSREKKERFSLILESASTNQTSMYLCAIQTNSYNEQFFGPGTRLTVL.

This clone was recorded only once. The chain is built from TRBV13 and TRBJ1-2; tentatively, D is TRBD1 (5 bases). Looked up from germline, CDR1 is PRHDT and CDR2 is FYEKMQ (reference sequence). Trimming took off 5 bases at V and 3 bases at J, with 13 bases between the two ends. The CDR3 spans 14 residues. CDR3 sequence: CASSPGTFHYGYTF. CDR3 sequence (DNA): TGTGCCAGCAGCCCTGGGACGTTCCACTATGGCTACACCTTC.

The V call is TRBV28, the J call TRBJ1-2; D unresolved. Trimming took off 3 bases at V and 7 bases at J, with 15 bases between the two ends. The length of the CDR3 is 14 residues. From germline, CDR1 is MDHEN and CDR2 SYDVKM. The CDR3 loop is CASSFLHTSRGYTF. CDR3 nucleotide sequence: TGTGCCAGCAGTTTTTTGCACACCTCCCGTGGCTACACCTTC.

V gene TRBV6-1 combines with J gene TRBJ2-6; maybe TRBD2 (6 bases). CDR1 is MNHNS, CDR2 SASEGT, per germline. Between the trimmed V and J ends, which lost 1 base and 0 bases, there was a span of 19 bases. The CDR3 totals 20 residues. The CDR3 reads CASSEERGGAFSSGANVLTF. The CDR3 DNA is TGTGCCAGCAGTGAAGAACGGGGCGGGGCCTTCTCCTCTGGGGCCAACGTCCTGACTTTC.

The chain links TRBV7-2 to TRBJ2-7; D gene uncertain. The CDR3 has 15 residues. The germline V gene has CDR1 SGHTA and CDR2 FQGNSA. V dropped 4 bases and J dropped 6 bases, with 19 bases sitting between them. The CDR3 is CASSYDTSSFREQYV. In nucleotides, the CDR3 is TGTGCCAGCAGCTACGACACGAGTTCCTTTCGCGAGCAGTACGTC.

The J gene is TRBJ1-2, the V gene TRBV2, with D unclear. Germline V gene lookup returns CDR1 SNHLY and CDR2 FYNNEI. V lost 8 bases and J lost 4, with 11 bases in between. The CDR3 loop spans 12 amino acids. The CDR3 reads CASWSGPYGYTF. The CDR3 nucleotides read TGTGCCAGCTGGTCGGGTCCCTATGGCTACACCTTC.

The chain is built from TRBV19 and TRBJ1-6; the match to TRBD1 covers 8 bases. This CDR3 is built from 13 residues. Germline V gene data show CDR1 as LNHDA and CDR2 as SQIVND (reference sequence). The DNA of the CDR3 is TGTGCTTCAGCGGCAGGGGGCAATTCACCCCTCCACTTT. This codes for CASAAGGNSPLHF.

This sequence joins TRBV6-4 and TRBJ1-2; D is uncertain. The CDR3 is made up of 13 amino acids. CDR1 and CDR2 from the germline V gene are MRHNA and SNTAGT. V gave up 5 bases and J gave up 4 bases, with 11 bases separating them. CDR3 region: CASSTYGSYGYTF. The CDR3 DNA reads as TGTGCCAGCAGTACCTACGGAAGCTATGGCTACACCTTC.

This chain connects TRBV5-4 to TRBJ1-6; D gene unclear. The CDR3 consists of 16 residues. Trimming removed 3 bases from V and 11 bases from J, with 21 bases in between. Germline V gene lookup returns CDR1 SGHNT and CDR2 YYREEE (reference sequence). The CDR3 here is CASSWYSGTIVPPLHF. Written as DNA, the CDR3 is TGTGCCAGCAGCTGGTACTCAGGTACGATCGTTCCACCCCTCCACTTT.

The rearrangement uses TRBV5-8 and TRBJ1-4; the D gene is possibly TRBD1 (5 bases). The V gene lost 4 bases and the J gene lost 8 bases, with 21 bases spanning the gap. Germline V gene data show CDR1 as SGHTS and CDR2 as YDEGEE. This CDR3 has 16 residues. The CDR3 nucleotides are TGTGCCAGCAGCCGCGGGGAGGGAGGGGCAGGAGAAAAACTGTTTTTT. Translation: CASSRGEGGAGEKLFF.

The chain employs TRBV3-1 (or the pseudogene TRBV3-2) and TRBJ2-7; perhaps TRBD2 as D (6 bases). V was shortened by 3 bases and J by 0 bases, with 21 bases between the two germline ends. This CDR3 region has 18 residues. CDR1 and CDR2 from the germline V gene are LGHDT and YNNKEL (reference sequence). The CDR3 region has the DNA TGTGCCAGCAGCCAGACGGGTAGCGGAGGACGGAGCTCCTACGAGCAGTACTTC. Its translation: CASSQTGSGGRSSYEQYF.

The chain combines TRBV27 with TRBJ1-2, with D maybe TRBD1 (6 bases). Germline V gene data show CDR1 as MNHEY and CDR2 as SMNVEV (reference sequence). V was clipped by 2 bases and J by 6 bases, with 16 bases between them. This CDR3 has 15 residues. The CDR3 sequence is CASSLTSPGADGYTF. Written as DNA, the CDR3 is TGTGCCAGCAGTTTAACCAGCCCGGGGGCGGATGGCTACACCTTC.

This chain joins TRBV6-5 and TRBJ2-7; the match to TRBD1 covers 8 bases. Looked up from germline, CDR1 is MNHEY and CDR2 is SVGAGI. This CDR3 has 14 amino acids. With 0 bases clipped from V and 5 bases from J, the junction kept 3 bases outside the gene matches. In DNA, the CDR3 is TGTGCCAGCAGTTACTCGATGACAGGGGACGAGCAGTACGTC. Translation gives CASSYSMTGDEQYV.

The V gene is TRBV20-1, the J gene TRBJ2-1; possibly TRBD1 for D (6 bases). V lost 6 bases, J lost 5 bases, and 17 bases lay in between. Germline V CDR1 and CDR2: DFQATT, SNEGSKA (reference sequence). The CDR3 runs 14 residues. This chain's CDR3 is CSASKQGSNNEQFF. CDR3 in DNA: TGCAGTGCCAGTAAACAGGGAAGTAACAATGAGCAGTTCTTC.

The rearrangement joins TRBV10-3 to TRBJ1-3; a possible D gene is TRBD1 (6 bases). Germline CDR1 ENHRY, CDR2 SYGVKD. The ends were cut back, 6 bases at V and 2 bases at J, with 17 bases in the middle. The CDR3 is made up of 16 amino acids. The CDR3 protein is CAIRREGVPPGNTIYF. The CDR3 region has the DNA TGTGCCATCAGGAGGGAGGGGGTCCCACCTGGAAACACCATATATTTT.

The CDR3 protein is CASSLRGGSTDTQYF. Written as DNA, the CDR3 is TGTGCCAGCAGCTTAAGGGGAGGAAGCACAGATACGCAGTATTTT. J is TRBJ2-3 and V is TRBV5-6, with a weak D call TRBD2 (6 bases). Between the trimmed V and J ends, which lost 2 bases and 0 bases, there was a span of 10 bases. The CDR3 length is 15 residues. Germline-derived CDR1 and CDR2 are SGHDT and YYEEEE. Full variable domain (outside the CDR3, taken from reference TRBV5-6 and TRBJ2-3): DAGVTQSPTHLIKTRGQQVTLRCSPKSGHDTVSWYQQALGQGPQFIFQYYEEEERQRGNFPDRFSGHQFPNYSSELNVNALLLGDSALYLCASSLRGGSTDTQYFGPGTRLTVL.

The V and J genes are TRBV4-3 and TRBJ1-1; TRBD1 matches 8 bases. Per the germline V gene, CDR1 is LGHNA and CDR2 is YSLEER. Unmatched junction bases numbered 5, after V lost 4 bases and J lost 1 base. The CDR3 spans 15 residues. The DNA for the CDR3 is TGCGCCAGCAGCCGGACAGGGAGCACGAACACTGAAGCTTTCTTT. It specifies CASSRTGSTNTEAFF.

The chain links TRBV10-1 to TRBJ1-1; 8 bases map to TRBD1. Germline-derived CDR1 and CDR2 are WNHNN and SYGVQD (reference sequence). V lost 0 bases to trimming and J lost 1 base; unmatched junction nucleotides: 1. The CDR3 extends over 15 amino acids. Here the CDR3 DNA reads TGCGCCAGCAGTGAGTCCGGGACAGGGAACACTGAAGCTTTCTTT. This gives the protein CASSESGTGNTEAFF.

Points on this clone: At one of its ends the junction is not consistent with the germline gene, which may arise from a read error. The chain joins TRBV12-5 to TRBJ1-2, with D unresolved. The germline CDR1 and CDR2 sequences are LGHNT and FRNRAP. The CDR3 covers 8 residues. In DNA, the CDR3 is TGTGCTAGTGTTCTAGGACCCTTC. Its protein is CASVLGPF.

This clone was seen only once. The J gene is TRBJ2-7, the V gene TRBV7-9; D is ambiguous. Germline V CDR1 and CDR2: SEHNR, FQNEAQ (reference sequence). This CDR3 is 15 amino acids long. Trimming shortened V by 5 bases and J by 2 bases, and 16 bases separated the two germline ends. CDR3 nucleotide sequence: TGTGCCAGCAGCCGAAACACCCAGGATGCCTACGAGCAGTACTTC. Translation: CASSRNTQDAYEQYF.

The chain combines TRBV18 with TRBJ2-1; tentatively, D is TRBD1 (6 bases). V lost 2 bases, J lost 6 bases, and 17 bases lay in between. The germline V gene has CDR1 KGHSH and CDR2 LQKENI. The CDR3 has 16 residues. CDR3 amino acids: CASSPSEQGISNEQFF. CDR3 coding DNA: TGTGCCAGCTCACCATCCGAACAGGGAATCTCCAATGAGCAGTTCTTC.

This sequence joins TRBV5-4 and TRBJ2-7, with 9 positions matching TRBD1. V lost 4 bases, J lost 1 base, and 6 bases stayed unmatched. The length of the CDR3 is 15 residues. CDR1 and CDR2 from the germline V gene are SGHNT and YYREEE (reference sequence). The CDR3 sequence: CASSPGGQGSYEQYF. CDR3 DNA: TGTGCCAGCAGCCCGGGGGGACAGGGATCCTACGAGCAGTACTTC.

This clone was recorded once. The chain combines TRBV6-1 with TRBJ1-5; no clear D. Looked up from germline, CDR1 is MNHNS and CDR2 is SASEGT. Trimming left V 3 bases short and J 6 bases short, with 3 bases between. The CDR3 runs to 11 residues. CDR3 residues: CASSEFQPQHF. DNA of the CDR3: TGTGCCAGCAGTGAGTTTCAGCCCCAGCATTTT.

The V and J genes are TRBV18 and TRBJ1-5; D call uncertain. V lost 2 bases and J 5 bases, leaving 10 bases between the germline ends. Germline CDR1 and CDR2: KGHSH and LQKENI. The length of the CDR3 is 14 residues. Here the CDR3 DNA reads TGTGCCAGCTCACCAGTGGAGAATTATCAGCCCCAGCATTTT. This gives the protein CASSPVENYQPQHF. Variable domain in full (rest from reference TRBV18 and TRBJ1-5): NAGVMQNPRHLVRRRGQEARLRCSPMKGHSHVYWYRQLPEEGLKFMVYLQKENIIDESGMPKERFSAEFPKEGPSILRIQQVVRGDSAAYFCASSPVENYQPQHFGDGTRLSIL.

CDR3 in amino acids: CASSSARFYNSPLHF. In DNA, the CDR3 is TGTGCCAGCAGCTCCGCCCGATTCTATAATTCACCCCTCCACTTT. V is TRBV7-9 and J is TRBJ1-6, with no clear D. This CDR3 is 15 amino acids long. V was cut by 4 bases and J by 3 bases, with 10 bases left in between. Germline V gene lookup returns CDR1 SEHNR and CDR2 FQNEAQ (reference sequence).

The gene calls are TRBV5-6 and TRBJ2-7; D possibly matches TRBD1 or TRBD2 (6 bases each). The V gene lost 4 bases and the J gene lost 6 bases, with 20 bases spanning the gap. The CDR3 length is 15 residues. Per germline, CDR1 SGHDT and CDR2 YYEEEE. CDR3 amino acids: CASSPGHSGVGEQYF. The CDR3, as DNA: TGTGCCAGCAGCCCGGGACACTCGGGGGTGGGCGAGCAGTACTTC.

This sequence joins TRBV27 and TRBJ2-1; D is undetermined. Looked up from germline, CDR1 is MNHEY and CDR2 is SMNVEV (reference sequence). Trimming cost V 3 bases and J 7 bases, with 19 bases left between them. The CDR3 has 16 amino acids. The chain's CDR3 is CASSLVGPSSANEQFF. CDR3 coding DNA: TGTGCCAGCAGTTTGGTAGGCCCTTCTTCGGCTAATGAGCAGTTCTTC.

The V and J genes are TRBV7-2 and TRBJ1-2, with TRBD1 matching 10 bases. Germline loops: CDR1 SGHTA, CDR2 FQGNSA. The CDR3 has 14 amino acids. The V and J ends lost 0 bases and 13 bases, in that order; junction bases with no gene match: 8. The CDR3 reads CASSLASGTGVVTF. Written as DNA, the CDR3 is TGTGCCAGCAGCTTAGCCTCCGGGACAGGGGTGGTCACCTTC. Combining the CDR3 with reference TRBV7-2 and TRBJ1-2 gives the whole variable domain GAGVSQSPSNKVTEKGKDVELRCDPISGHTALYWYRQSLGQGLEFLIYFQGNSAPDKSGLPSDRFSAERTGGSVSTLTIQRTQQEDSAVYLCASSLASGTGVVTFGSGTRLTVV.

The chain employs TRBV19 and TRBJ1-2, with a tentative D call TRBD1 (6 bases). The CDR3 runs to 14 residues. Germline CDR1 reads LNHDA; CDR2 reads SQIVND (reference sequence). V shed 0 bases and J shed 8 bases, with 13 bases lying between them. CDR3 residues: CASSIDRGRGGYTF. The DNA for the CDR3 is TGTGCCAGTAGTATAGATCGCGGCAGGGGCGGCTACACCTTC.

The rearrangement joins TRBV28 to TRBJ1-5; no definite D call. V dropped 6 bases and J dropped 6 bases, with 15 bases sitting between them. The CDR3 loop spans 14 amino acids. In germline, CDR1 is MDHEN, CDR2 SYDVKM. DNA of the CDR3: TGTGCCAGCAGCTTAGAGGCGTCGGGTCAGCCCCAGCATTTT. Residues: CASSLEASGQPQHF.